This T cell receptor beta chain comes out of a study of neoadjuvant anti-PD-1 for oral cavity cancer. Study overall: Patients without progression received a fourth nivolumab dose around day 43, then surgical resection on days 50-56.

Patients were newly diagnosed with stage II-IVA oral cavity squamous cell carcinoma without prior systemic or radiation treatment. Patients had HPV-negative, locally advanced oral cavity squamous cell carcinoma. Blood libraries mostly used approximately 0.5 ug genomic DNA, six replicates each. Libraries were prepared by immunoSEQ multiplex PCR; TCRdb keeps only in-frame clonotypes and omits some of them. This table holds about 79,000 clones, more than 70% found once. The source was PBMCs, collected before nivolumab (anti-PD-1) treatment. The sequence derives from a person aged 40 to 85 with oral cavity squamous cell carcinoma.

The CDR3 region has the DNA TGTGCCAGTAGGCGGGCCCGGCCGCAGTATTTT. As protein: CASRRARPQYF. The chain uses TRBV19 and TRBJ2-3; possibly TRBD2 for D (5 bases). CDR1 and CDR2 from the germline V gene are LNHDA and SQIVND (reference sequence). This CDR3 comprises 11 residues. The V end lost 6 bases, the J end lost 10 bases, and 11 bases lay between the germline ends.